This is a list of T cell receptor beta chains from one sample in a study of T-cell reconstitution after alpha-beta-depleted transplantation in children. TCRdb fed the PCR reads into MiXCR, producing one record per CDR3 protein. The sample lists about 240,000 distinct CDR3 sequences; 20% to 30% were seen once. The material was PBMCs, obtained before TCRalphabeta/CD19-depleted stem cell transplant. The source of these receptors is a girl aged 2-10 years with Fanconi anemia, due to receive a stem cell transplant. CDR3s include the opening cysteine and the closing phenylalanine or tryptophan. D genes are given only for firm matches. Size is stated for part of the rows, as once, few or many counts, or as a class when the clone is expanded.

>TRBV20-1|TRBJ2-1|.|many
TGCAGTGCTAACGATGAGCAGTTCTTC
CSANDEQFF
>TRBV10-2|TRBJ2-7|TRBD1|.
TGCGCCAGCAGTGTTACAGGGGAATACGAGCAGTACTTC
CASSVTGEYEQYF
>TRBV20-1|TRBJ2-2|TRBD2|.
TGCAGTGCTAAAAACCGGATCGGGGCGCGGGGGAGCACCGGGGAGCTGTTTTTT
CSAKNRIGARGSTGELFF
>TRBV29-1|TRBJ2-1|.|many
TGCAGCGGACTGAGGCTAGACGGCAATGAGCAGTTCTTC
CSGLRLDGNEQFF
>TRBV2|TRBJ2-1|TRBD2|.
TGTGCCAGCAGTGAACTACCTAGCGGGAGGTATAATGAGCAGTTCTTC
CASSELPSGRYNEQFF
>TRBV21-1|TRBJ2-7|.|.
TGTGCCAGCAGCAAAGCTTGGACAGGGAGAAGGTCCTACGAGCAGTACTTC
CASSKAWTGRRSYEQYF
>TRBV6-5|TRBJ2-1|TRBD2|many
TGTGCCAGCAGCGCGACTAGCGGCTGGAACAATGAGCAGTTCTTC
CASSATSGWNNEQFF
>TRBV12-3/TRBV12-4|TRBJ1-1|.|many
TGTGCCAGCAGGGGGACTGAATATGAAGCTTTCTTT
CASRGTEYEAFF
>TRBV6-1|TRBJ1-5|.|many
TGTGCCAGCAGTGAAGTCGGTCTCTCTCAGCCCCAGCATTTT
CASSEVGLSQPQHF
>TRBV6-1|TRBJ1-1|TRBD1|many
TGTGCCACCAGGACAGGGGGAGTGAACACTGAAGCTTTCTTT
CATRTGGVNTEAFF
>TRBV6-1|TRBJ2-3|.|many
TGTGCCAGCAGTGACAGCACAGATACGCAGTATTTT
CASSDSTDTQYF
>TRBV5-6|TRBJ1-5|.|few
TGTGCCAGCAGCTCTCGGGGGGGCGGCAATCAGCCCCAGCATTTT
CASSSRGGGNQPQHF
>TRBV20-1|TRBJ2-1|TRBD2|many
TGCAGTGCTCCTAGCGGGAGACAAACCTACAATGAGCAGTTCTTC
CSAPSGRQTYNEQFF
>TRBV10-2|TRBJ2-3|TRBD2|few
TGCGCCAGCAACGGACTAGCGGGATTCACAGATACGCAGTATTTT
CASNGLAGFTDTQYF
>TRBV15|TRBJ2-1|TRBD2|few
TGTGCCACTAATAGCGGGAGTTGGGGGAATGAGCAGTTCTTC
CATNSGSWGNEQFF
>TRBV7-8|TRBJ2-3|TRBD2|many
TGTGCCAGCGCTTTATCGGGAGGGCCGGATACGCAGTATTTT
CASALSGGPDTQYF
>TRBV5-1|TRBJ1-2|TRBD1|.
TGCGCCAGCAGCTTGGCCCAGGGGGGCGGCTATGGCTACACCTTC
CASSLAQGGGYGYTF
>TRBV7-2|TRBJ1-5|.|.
TGTGCCAGCAGGCTAGCGGGGAGCAATCAGCCCCAGCATTTT
CASRLAGSNQPQHF
>TRBV18|TRBJ2-3|TRBD2|many
TGTGCCAGCTCACTAACGACTAGCGGGGGGATAAGCACAGATACGCAGTATTTT
CASSLTTSGGISTDTQYF
>TRBV6-6|TRBJ2-3|.|many
TGTGCCAGCAGTTTAATAGGGGGAGGTACGCAGTATTTT
CASSLIGGGTQYF
>TRBV3-1|TRBJ2-2|.|few
TGTGCCAGCTGTCTCTCGCGGCTGGGGACGGTCAAACACACCGGGGAGCTGTTTTTT
CASCLSRLGTVKHTGELFF
>TRBV7-2|TRBJ2-2|TRBD2|many
TGTGCCAGCAGCACGCCGGGACTAGCGGACACCGGGGAGCTGTTTTTT
CASSTPGLADTGELFF
>TRBV10-3|TRBJ2-5|TRBD2|few
TGTGCCATCAGTGAGTCGTGGAGTAGCGGGAGTGTCCAAGAGACCCAGTACTTC
CAISESWSSGSVQETQYF
>TRBV20-1|TRBJ2-7|.|.
TGCAGTGCTAGTGCCCTCTCCTACGAGCAGTACTTC
CSASALSYEQYF
>TRBV7-9|TRBJ1-6|.|.
TGTGCCAGCAGCTTAGCGGCGCAGGATGGTTCACCCCTCCACTTT
CASSLAAQDGSPLHF
>TRBV2|TRBJ2-7|.|.
TGTGCCAGCACGGTCTCAACCTACGAGCAGTACTTC
CASTVSTYEQYF
>TRBV12-3/TRBV12-4|TRBJ1-2|TRBD1|many
TGTGCCAGCAAACAGGGGCCTCTTAACTATGGCTACACCTTC
CASKQGPLNYGYTF
>TRBV20-1|TRBJ2-1|.|few
TGCAGTGCAGGAGAGCAGTTCTTC
CSAGEQFF
>TRBV20-1|TRBJ2-3|.|.
TGCAGTGCTAGACAACTTACAGGGATCGGTACGCAGTATTTT
CSARQLTGIGTQYF
>TRBV29-1|TRBJ1-1|.|many
TGCAGCGTTCAGGTGAACAGGGACACTGAAGCTTTCTTT
CSVQVNRDTEAFF
>TRBV20-1|TRBJ2-1|.|few
TGCAGTGCTAGAGATCCGGCCAGGACGCCCAATGAGCAGTTCTTC
CSARDPARTPNEQFF
>TRBV29-1|TRBJ1-1|.|many
TGCAGCGTTCGCCGGGACCTGAACACTGAAGCTTTCTTT
CSVRRDLNTEAFF
>TRBV29-1|TRBJ2-7|TRBD1|many
TGCAGCGTTGTAGTAGGGACAGGGGTTCCCTACGAGCAGTACTTC
CSVVVGTGVPYEQYF
>TRBV6-5|TRBJ1-1|TRBD1|many
TGTGCCAGCAGGCAATACGGGACAGTGAACACTGAAGCTTTCTTT
CASRQYGTVNTEAFF
>TRBV20-1|TRBJ2-7|.|few
TGCAGTGCTCACGGTCGCCGGGACAACTACGAGCAGTACTTC
CSAHGRRDNYEQYF
>TRBV7-9|TRBJ2-1|TRBD2|many
TGTGCCAGCAGACTTAGCGGGAGATTAAATGAGCAGTTCTTC
CASRLSGRLNEQFF
>TRBV7-9|TRBJ2-5|.|.
TGTGCCAGCAGCACAAGCTCATTGGGCCTCCAAGAGACCCAGTACTTC
CASSTSSLGLQETQYF
>TRBV29-1|TRBJ2-7|TRBD1|many
TGCAGCGTTGGGCCCCGGGACAGGGTCTACGAGCAGTACTTC
CSVGPRDRVYEQYF
>TRBV12-3/TRBV12-4|TRBJ2-7|.|many
TGTGCCAGCAGCCTCACAGGAAAGGCTAACGAGCAGTACTTC
CASSLTGKANEQYF
>TRBV20-1|TRBJ2-5|.|many
TGCAGTGCTAGGGAGGCGCTCCAAGAGACCCAGTACTTC
CSAREALQETQYF
>TRBV5-1|TRBJ2-1|.|.
TGCGCCAGCAGCTTGGTGGGGGTATACAATGAGCAGTTCTTC
CASSLVGVYNEQFF
>TRBV12-3/TRBV12-4|TRBJ2-1|TRBD2|.
TGTGCCAGCACTTCAAGCGGGAGGGCCTCCTACAATGAGCAGTTCTTC
CASTSSGRASYNEQFF
>TRBV29-1|TRBJ2-1|TRBD1|many
TGCAGCGTCCGAGGGGGACAGGGAACTCTCTCCTACAATGAGCAGTTCTTC
CSVRGGQGTLSYNEQFF
>TRBV5-6|TRBJ2-3|.|many
TGTGCCAGCAGCTTGGCTCTAGGGACAGATACGCAGTATTTT
CASSLALGTDTQYF
>TRBV29-1|TRBJ1-2|TRBD1|many
TGCAGCGTTGACGACAGGGGGCGCACCCACGGCTACACCTTC
CSVDDRGRTHGYTF
>TRBV29-1|TRBJ2-6|.|.
TGCAGCGTGAGGGATCTCTCTGGGGCCAACGTCCTGACTTTC
CSVRDLSGANVLTF
>TRBV10-3|TRBJ2-1|TRBD1|many
TGTGCCATCAGTGATACAGGGGGACCCTACAATGAGCAGTTCTTC
CAISDTGGPYNEQFF
>TRBV28|TRBJ2-1|TRBD2|.
TGTGCCAGCAGTTTCCCCAAGCCCCGGACTAGCGGGAGACCGAGCTCCTACAATGAGCAGTTCTTC
CASSFPKPRTSGRPSSYNEQFF
>TRBV4-2|TRBJ2-5|TRBD2|.
TGTGCCAGCAGCCTGACTAGCGGGTTAGTATTGGCGGAAGAGACCCAGTACTTC
CASSLTSGLVLAEETQYF
>TRBV7-2|TRBJ2-2|.|.
TGTGCCAGCAGCCCCCTAACGGGGGAGGTCACCGGGGAGCTGTTTTTT
CASSPLTGEVTGELFF
>TRBV24-1|TRBJ2-1|.|.
TGTGCCACCGGCGAAAGGAATGAGCAGTTCTTC
CATGERNEQFF
>TRBV29-1|TRBJ2-5|.|few
TGCAGCACCCGACAGACTACGGGAGAGACCCAGTACTTC
CSTRQTTGETQYF
>TRBV4-1|TRBJ2-1|.|.
TGCGCCAGCTTAGGCGGCGGTGAGCAGTTCTTC
CASLGGGEQFF